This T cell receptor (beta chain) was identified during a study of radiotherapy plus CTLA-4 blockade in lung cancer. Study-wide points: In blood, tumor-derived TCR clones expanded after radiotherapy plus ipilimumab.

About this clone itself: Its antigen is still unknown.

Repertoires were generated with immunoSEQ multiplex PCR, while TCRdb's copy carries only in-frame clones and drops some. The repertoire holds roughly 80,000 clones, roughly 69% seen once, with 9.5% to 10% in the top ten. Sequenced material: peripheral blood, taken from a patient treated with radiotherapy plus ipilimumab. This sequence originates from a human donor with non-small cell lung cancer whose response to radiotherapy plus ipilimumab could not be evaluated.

CDR3 sequence reads: CASSTSRAGRGVETQYF. CDR3 nucleotides: TGTGCCAGCAGTACAAGTCGCGCAGGGAGGGGCGTGGAGACCCAGTACTTC. The rearrangement links TRBV27 to TRBJ2-5, with 7 bases identical to TRBD2. The CDR3 is 17 residues long. Germline V CDR1 and CDR2: MNHEY, SMNVEV (reference sequence). J was trimmed by 5 bases and V by 5 bases; bases with no gene match: 17.